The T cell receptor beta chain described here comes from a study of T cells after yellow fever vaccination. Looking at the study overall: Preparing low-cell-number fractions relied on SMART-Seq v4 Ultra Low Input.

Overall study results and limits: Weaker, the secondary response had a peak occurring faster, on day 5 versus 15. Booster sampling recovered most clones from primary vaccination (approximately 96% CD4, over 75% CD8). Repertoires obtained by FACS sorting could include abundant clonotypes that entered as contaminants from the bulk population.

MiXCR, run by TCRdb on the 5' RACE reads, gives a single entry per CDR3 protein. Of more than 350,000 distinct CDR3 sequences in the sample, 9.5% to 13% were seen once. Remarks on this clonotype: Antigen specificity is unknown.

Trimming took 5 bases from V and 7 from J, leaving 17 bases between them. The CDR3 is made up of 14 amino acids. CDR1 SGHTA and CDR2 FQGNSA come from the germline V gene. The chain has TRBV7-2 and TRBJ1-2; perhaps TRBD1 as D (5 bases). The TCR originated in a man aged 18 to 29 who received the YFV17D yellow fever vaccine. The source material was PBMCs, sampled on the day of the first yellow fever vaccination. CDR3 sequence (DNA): TGTGCCAGCAGCCTGGCGGGGGAAGTCGGTGGCTACACCTTC. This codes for CASSLAGEVGGYTF.